The T cell receptor beta chain under discussion was sequenced for a study of tumor-infiltrating lymphocytes in primary liver carcinoma. Study conclusions and caveats: Overlap between tumor regions exceeded overlap of tumor with adjacent tissue or blood.

Making TCR beta cDNA involved around 520 ng total RNA and a constant-region primer. Three rounds of nested multiplex PCR with slightly modified ARM-PCR produced TCR beta libraries. Two initial PCR rounds of ten to eleven cycles each paired TRBV1-TRBV30 forward primers with a C-beta reverse primer. TCRdb reprocessed the multiplex PCR reads with MiXCR, giving one entry per CDR3 protein. The sample lists about 35,000 distinct CDR3 sequences, roughly four fifths occurring once. Concerning this clonotype itself: Its antigen is currently unknown. Mismatch with germline at one junction end may stem from a read error.

Co-extraction of both nucleic acids (RNA and DNA) used about 20-33 mg of unsorted bulk tissue. CDR3 length: 13 residues. Germline assignment: CDR1 MNHNY and CDR2 SVGAGI (reference sequence). This receptor was identified in a man aged 40-55 years with primary liver carcinoma and hepatitis B virus infection. The material sequenced was liver tumor tissue from sampling region 4. Sample subset: tumor region T4, right-lateral pole. The V and J genes are TRBV6-6 and TRBJ1-1, with D tentatively TRBD1 (6 bases). The CDR3 spells CPSSTRGTAEAFF. CDR3 nucleotide sequence: TGTCCCAGCAGCACAAGGGGGACTGCTGAAGCTTTCTTT.